This T cell receptor beta chain is from a study of beta chain features in type 1 diabetes. In the study overall: No patient-donor differences in age, gender, total cells or subset yield. Fewer than 140,000,000 sorted cells were examined across all samples.

Investigators reverse transcribed all isolated RNA, so they sequenced expressed TCRB transcripts. TCRdb keeps only in-frame clones here, not all; method: immunoSEQ multiplex PCR. The sample lists 400,000 or so clones; over 8.5% were seen once. Study outcomes and limitations: When Type 1 diabetes patients were examined, their TCRB CDR3s proved moderately but significantly shorter in all four CD4+ subsets.

This clone was found a few times. Its antigen remains unidentified. The specimen sequenced was central memory CD4+ T cells from blood. The sequence derives from a man between 25 and 39 years old with type 1 diabetes.

DNA of the CDR3: TGTGCCAGCTCACGGTCACTGTCGAGCACAGATACGCAGTATTTT. Its protein product is CASSRSLSSTDTQYF. This chain uses TRBV18 with TRBJ2-3; D is unclear. The CDR3 has 15 residues. Germline V lookup: CDR1 KGHSH, CDR2 LQKENI. V shed 4 bases and J shed 0 bases, with 11 bases lying between them. The complete variable domain, with remaining parts taken from reference TRBV18 and TRBJ2-3, reads NAGVMQNPRHLVRRRGQEARLRCSPMKGHSHVYWYRQLPEEGLKFMVYLQKENIIDESGMPKERFSAEFPKEGPSILRIQQVVRGDSAAYFCASSRSLSSTDTQYFGPGTRLTVL.